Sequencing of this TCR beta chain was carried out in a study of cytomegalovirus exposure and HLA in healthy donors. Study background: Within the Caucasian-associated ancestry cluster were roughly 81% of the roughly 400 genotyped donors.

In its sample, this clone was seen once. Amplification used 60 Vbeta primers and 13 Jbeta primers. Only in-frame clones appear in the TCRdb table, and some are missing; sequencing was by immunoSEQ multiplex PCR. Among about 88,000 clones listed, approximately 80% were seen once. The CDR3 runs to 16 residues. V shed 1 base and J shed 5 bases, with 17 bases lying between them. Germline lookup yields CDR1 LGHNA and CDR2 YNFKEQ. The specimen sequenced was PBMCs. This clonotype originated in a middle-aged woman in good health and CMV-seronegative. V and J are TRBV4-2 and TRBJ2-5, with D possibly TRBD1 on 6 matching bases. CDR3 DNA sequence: TGTGCCAGCAGCCAAGGGGCTGGGGGCGCGTGGGAGACCCAGTACTTC. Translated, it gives CASSQGAGGAWETQYF.